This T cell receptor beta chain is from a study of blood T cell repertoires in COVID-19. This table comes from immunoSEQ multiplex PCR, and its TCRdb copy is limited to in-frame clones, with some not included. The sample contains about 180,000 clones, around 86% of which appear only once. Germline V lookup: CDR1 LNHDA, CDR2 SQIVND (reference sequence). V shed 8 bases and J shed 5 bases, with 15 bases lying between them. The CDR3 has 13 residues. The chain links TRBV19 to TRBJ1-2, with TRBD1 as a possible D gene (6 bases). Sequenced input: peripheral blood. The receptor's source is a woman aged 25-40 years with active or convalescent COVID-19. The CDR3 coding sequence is TGTGCCAGTGACTCCATACAGGGTTATGGCTACACCTTC. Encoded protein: CASDSIQGYGYTF.